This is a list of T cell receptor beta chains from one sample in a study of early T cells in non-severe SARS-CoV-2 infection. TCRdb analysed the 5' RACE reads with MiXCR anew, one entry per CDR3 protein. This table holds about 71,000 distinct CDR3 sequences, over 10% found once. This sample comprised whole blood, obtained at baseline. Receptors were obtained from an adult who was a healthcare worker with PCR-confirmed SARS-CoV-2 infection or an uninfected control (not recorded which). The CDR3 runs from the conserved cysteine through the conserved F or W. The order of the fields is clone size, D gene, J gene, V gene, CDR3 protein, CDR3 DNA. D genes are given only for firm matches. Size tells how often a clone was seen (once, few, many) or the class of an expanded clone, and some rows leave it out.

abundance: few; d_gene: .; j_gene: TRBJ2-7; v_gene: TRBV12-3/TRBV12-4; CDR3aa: CASSLANQYYEQYF; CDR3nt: TGTGCCAGCAGTTTAGCAAACCAGTACTACGAGCAGTACTTC
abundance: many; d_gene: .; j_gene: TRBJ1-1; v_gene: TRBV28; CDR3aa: CASSLGTEAFF; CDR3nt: TGTGCCAGCAGTTTAGGCACTGAAGCTTTCTTT
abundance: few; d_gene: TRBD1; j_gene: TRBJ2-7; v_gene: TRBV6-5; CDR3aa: CASSRPGTGARGSYEQYF; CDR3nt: TGTGCCAGCAGTCGTCCCGGGACAGGGGCCCGTGGGTCCTACGAGCAGTACTTC
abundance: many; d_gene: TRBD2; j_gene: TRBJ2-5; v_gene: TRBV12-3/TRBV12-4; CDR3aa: CASSGTSGEETQYF; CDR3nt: TGTGCCAGCTCCGGGACTAGCGGGGAGGAGACCCAGTACTTC
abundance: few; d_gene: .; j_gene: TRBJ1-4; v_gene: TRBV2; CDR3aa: CASNREATNEKLFF; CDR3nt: TGTGCCAGCAACAGGGAGGCGACAAATGAAAAACTGTTTTTT
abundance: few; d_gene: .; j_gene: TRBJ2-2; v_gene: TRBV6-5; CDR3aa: CASSPSLAASGELFF; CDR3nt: TGTGCCAGCAGCCCATCACTAGCAGCTTCCGGGGAGCTGTTTTTT
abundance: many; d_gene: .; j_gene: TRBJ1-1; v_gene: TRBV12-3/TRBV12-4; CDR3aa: CASSPIGQMNTEAFF; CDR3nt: TGTGCCAGCAGCCCGATCGGGCAGATGAACACTGAAGCTTTCTTT
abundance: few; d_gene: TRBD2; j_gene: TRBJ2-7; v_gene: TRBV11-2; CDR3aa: CASSRGGFRYEQYF; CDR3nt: TGTGCCAGCAGCCGGGGGGGCTTTCGCTACGAGCAGTACTTC
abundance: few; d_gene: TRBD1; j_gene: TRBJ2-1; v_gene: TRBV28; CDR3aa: CASSSLGQISYNEQFF; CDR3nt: TGTGCCAGCAGTTCATTGGGACAGATCTCCTACAATGAGCAGTTCTTC
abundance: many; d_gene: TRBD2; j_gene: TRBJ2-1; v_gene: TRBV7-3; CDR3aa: CASSHSSGGNEQFF; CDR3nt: TGTGCCAGCAGCCACTCTAGCGGGGGGAATGAGCAGTTCTTC
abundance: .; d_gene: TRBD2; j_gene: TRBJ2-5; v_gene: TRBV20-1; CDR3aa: CSPHLPTSGSYGETQYF; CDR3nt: TGCAGTCCCCACCTCCCGACTAGCGGGAGCTACGGCGAGACCCAGTACTTC
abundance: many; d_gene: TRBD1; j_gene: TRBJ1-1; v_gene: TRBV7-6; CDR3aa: CASSLVGGQVGRTEAFF; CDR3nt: TGTGCCAGCAGCTTAGTTGGGGGACAGGTGGGGAGGACTGAAGCTTTCTTT
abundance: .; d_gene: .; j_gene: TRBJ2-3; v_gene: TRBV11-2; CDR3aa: CASSLAGEDTQYF; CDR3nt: TGTGCCAGCAGCTTAGCGGGGGAAGATACGCAGTATTTT
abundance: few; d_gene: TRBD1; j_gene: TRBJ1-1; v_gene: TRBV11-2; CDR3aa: CASSSIRDRGPFF; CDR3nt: TGTGCCAGCAGCTCAATCCGGGACAGGGGTCCTTTCTTT
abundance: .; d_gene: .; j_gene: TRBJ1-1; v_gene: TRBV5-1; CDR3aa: CASSFTQNTEAFF; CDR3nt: TGCGCCAGCAGTTTTACCCAGAACACTGAAGCTTTCTTT
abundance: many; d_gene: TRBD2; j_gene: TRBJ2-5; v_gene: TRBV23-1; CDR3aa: CASSQSRGPAGGPETQYF; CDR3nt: TGCGCCAGCAGTCAATCGCGCGGGCCAGCGGGGGGACCAGAGACCCAGTACTTC
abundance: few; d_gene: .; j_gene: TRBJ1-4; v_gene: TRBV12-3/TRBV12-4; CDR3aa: CASTQIGRNGEKLFF; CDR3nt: TGTGCCAGTACCCAGATAGGGAGGAACGGTGAAAAACTGTTTTTT
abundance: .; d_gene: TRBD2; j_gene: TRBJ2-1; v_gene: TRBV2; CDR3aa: CASKGGLAGLSSYNEQFF; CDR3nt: TGTGCCAGCAAAGGCGGACTAGCGGGGCTATCATCCTACAATGAGCAGTTCTTC
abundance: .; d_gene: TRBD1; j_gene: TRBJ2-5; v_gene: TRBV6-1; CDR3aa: CASILRTGIQETQYF; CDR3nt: TGTGCCAGCATCTTAAGGACAGGGATACAAGAGACCCAGTACTTC
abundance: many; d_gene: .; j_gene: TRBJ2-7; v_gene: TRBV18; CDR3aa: CASPLYEQYF; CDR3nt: TGTGCCAGCCCTCTATACGAGCAGTACTTC
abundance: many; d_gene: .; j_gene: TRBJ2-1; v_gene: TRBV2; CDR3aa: CATTFYNEQFF; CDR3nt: TGTGCCACCACATTCTACAATGAGCAGTTCTTC
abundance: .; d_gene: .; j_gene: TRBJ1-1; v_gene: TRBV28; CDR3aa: CASSPLRDYTEAFF; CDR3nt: TGTGCCAGCAGTCCACTACGGGACTACACTGAAGCTTTCTTT
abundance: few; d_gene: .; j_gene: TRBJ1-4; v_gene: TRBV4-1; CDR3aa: CASSSLTTNEKLFF; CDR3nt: TGCGCCAGCAGCTCACTCACAACTAATGAAAAACTGTTTTTT
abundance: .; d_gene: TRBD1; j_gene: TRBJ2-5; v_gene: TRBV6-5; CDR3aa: CASTTGAHQETQYF; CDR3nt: TGTGCCAGCACTACAGGGGCCCACCAAGAGACCCAGTACTTC
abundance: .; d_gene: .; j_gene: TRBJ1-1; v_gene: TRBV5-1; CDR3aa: CASSSQAGGGSTEAFF; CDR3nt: TGCGCCAGCAGCTCACAAGCCGGGGGAGGGAGTACTGAAGCTTTCTTT
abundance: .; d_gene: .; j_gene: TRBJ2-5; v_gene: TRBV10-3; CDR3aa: CATAPTGFQETQYF; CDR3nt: TGTGCCACCGCGCCGACAGGTTTCCAAGAGACCCAGTACTTC
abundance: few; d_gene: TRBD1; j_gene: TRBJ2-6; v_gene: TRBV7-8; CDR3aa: CASTPRGSSGANVLTF; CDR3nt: TGTGCCAGCACTCCCAGGGGGAGCTCTGGGGCCAACGTCCTGACTTTC
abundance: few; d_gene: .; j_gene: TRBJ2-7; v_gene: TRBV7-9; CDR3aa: CASTIQGLGEYEQYF; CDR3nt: TGTGCCAGCACCATACAGGGACTGGGGGAGTACGAGCAGTACTTC
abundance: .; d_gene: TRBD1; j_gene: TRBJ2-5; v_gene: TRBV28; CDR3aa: CASRAQGAGETQYF; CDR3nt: TGTGCCAGCAGAGCCCAGGGGGCTGGAGAGACCCAGTACTTC
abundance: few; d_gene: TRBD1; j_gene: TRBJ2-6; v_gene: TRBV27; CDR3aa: CASSYQGAGANVLTF; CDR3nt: TGTGCCAGCAGCTACCAGGGGGCTGGGGCCAACGTCCTGACTTTC
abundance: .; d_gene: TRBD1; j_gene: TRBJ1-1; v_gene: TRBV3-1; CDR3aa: CASSQQGAWTEAFF; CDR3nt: TGTGCCAGCAGCCAACAGGGGGCGTGGACTGAAGCTTTCTTT
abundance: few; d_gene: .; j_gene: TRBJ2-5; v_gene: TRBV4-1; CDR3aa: CASSQDGFLAGIQETQYF; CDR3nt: TGCGCCAGCAGCCAAGATGGTTTTCTGGCGGGGATCCAAGAGACCCAGTACTTC
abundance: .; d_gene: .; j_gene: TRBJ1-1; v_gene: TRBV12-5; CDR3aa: CASGLDLRATEAFF; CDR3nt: TGTGCTAGTGGTTTGGATTTGAGGGCCACTGAAGCTTTCTTT
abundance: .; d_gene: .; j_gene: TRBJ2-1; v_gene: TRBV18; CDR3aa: CASSPGAGLSYNEQFF; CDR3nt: TGTGCCAGCTCACCAGGGGCGGGGTTATCCTACAATGAGCAGTTCTTC
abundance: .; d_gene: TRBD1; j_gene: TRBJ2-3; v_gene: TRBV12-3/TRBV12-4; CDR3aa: CASSLRGPSTDTQYF; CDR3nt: TGTGCCAGCAGTTTAAGGGGGCCAAGCACAGATACGCAGTATTTT
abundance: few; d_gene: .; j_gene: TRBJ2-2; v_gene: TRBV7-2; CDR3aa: CASSFFVNTGELFF; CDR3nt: TGTGCCAGCAGCTTCTTCGTGAACACCGGGGAGCTGTTTTTT
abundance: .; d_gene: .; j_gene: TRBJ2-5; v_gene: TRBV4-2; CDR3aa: CASSQEGDTQETQYF; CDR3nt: TGTGCCAGCAGCCAAGAAGGGGACACCCAAGAGACCCAGTACTTC
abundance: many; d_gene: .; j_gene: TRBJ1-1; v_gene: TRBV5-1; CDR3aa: CASSLVASANTEAFF; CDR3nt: TGCGCCAGCAGCTTGGTGGCTTCCGCGAACACTGAAGCTTTCTTT
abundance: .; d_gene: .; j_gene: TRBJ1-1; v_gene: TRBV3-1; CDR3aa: CASSLIPIGADTEAFF; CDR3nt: TGTGCCAGCAGCCTAATACCGATCGGGGCGGACACTGAAGCTTTCTTT
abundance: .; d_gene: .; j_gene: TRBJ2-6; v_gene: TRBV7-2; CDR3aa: CASSLSYVLTSGANVLTF; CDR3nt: TGTGCCAGCAGCTTGAGTTATGTCCTCACCTCTGGGGCCAACGTCCTGACTTTC
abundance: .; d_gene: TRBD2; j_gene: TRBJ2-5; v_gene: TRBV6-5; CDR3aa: CASGRGGRETQYF; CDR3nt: TGTGCCAGCGGGCGGGGGGGCCGAGAGACCCAGTACTTC
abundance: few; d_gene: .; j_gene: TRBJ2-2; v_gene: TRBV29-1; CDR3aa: CSVVAVNTGELFF; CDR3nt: TGCAGCGTTGTAGCGGTGAACACCGGGGAGCTGTTTTTT
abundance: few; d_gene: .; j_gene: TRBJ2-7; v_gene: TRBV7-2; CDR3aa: CASQRGQGTSYEQYF; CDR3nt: TGTGCCAGCCAAAGGGGCCAAGGGACCTCCTACGAGCAGTACTTC
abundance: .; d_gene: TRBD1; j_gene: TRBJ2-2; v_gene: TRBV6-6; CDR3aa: CASSPKRTGTSTGELFF; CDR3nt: TGTGCCAGCAGCCCGAAGCGGACAGGGACATCAACCGGGGAGCTGTTTTTT
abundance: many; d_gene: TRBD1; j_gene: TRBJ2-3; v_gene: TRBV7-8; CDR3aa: CASSPTRGTGSPLDTQYF; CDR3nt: TGTGCCAGCAGCCCAACCCGGGGGACAGGGAGTCCATTGGATACGCAGTATTTT
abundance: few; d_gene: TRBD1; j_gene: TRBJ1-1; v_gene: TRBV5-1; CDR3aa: CASSRTSGTGRTEAFF; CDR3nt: TGCGCCAGCAGCCGCACATCCGGGACAGGGAGAACTGAAGCTTTCTTT
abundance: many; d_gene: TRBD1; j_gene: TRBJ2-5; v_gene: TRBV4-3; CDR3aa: CASSQERTGTGREETQYF; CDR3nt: TGCGCCAGCAGCCAAGAAAGAACCGGGACAGGGAGAGAAGAGACCCAGTACTTC
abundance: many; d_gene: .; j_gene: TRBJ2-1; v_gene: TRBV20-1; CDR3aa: CSATPGSGSYNEQFF; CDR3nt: TGCAGTGCTACCCCAGGGAGCGGATCCTACAATGAGCAGTTCTTC
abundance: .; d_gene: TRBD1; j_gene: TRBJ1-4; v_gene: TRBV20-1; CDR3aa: CSAWTGEDEKLFF; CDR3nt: TGCAGTGCTTGGACAGGGGAGGATGAAAAACTGTTTTTT
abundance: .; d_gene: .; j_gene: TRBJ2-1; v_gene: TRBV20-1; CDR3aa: CSARALTALTYNEQFF; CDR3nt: TGCAGTGCTAGAGCCCTGACAGCGTTGACGTACAATGAGCAGTTCTTC
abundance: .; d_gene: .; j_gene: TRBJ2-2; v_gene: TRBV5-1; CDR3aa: CASSLAGTSTGELFF; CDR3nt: TGCGCCAGCAGCTTGGCCGGGACAAGCACCGGGGAGCTGTTTTTT
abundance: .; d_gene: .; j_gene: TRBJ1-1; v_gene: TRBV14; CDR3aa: CASSQYGGRGTEAFF; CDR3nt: TGTGCCAGCAGCCAATATGGGGGGCGCGGCACTGAAGCTTTCTTT
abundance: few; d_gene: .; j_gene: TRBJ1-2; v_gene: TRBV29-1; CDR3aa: CSVGGGYTF; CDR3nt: TGCAGCGTTGGCGGAGGCTACACCTTC
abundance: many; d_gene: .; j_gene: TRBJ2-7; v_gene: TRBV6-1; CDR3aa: CASEQGGTYEQYF; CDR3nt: TGTGCCAGCGAACAGGGGGGGACCTACGAGCAGTACTTC
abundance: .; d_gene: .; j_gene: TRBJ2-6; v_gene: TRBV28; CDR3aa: CASISRGSGANVLTF; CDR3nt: TGTGCCAGCATCTCCAGAGGCTCTGGGGCCAACGTCCTGACTTTC
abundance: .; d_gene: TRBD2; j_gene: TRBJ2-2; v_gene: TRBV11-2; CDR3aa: CASSLGTRSTGELFF; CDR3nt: TGTGCCAGCAGCCTGGGGACTAGGTCCACCGGGGAGCTGTTTTTT
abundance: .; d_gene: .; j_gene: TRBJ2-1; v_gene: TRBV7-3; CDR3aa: CASSLGHPDYNEQFF; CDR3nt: TGTGCCAGCAGCCTAGGACACCCGGACTACAATGAGCAGTTCTTC
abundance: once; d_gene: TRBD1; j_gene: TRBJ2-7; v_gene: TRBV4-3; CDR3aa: CASSQERGQGLGSYEQYF; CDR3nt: TGCGCCAGCAGCCAGGAGAGGGGACAGGGGCTCGGTTCCTACGAGCAGTACTTC
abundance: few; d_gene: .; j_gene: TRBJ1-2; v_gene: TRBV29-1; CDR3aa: CSVLGAQGYGYTF; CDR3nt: TGCAGCGTCCTCGGGGCTCAGGGATATGGCTACACCTTC